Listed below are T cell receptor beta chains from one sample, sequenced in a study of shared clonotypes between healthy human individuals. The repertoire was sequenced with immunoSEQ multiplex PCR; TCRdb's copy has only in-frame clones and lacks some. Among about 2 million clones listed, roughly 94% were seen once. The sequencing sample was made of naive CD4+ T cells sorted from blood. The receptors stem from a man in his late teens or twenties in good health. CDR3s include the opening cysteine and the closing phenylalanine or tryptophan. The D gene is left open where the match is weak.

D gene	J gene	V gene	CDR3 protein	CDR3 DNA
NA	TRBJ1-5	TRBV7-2	CASSLDGDSNQPQHF	TGTGCCAGCAGCTTAGACGGTGATAGCAATCAGCCCCAGCATTTT
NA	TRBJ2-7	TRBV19	CASSIDAETHYEQYF	TGTGCCAGTAGTATAGACGCGGAGACTCATTACGAGCAGTACTTC
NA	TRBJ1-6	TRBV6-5	CASSFGYNSPLHF	TGTGCCAGCAGTTTCGGGTATAATTCACCCCTCCACTTT
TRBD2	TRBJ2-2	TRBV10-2	CASKLFSGRVGGELFF	TGCGCCAGCAAATTGTTTAGCGGGAGGGTCGGCGGGGAGCTGTTTTTT
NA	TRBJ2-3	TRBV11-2	CASSFEGRTDTQYF	TGTGCCAGCAGCTTTGAGGGACGGACAGATACGCAGTATTTT
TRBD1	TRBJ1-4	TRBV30	CAWRVGQATNEKLFF	TGTGCCTGGAGAGTCGGACAGGCAACTAATGAAAAACTGTTTTTT
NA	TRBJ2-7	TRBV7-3	CASSPGTVYEQYF	TGTGCCAGCAGTCCCGGGACGGTCTACGAGCAGTACTTC
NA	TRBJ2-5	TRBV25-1	CASSEGGRMVPETQYF	TGTGCCAGCAGCGAGGGGGGCAGGATGGTCCCAGAGACCCAGTACTTC
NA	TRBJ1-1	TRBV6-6	CASTPGGIVDAEAFF	TGTGCCAGCACCCCCGGGGGGATCGTAGACGCTGAAGCTTTCTTT
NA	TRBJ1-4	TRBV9	CASSPGLWANEKLFF	TGTGCCAGCAGCCCGGGCCTTTGGGCTAATGAAAAACTGTTTTTT
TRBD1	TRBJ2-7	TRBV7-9	CASRGSGTGDEQYF	TGTGCCAGCAGGGGTTCCGGGACAGGGGACGAGCAGTACTTC
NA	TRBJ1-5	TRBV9	CASSANGGNQPQHF	TGTGCCAGCAGCGCCAATGGGGGGAATCAGCCCCAGCATTTT
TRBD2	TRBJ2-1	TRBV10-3	CAISDGTTNEQFF	TGTGCCATCAGTGATGGGACTACCAATGAGCAGTTCTTC
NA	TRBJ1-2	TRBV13	CASSFGRGGGQNYGYTF	TGTGCCAGCAGCTTCGGGAGAGGGGGGGGCCAGAACTATGGCTACACCTTC
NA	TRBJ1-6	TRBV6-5	CASSYSSGPGSPLHF	TGTGCCAGCAGTTACTCGTCGGGGCCCGGATCACCCCTCCACTTT
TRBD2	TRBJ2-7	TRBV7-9	CASSSGTSGYSYEQYF	TGTGCCAGCAGCTCCGGGACTAGCGGATATTCCTACGAGCAGTACTTC
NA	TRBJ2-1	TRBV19	CASSPWRGLEHNEQFF	TGTGCCAGTAGTCCATGGCGGGGGCTGGAGCACAATGAGCAGTTCTTC
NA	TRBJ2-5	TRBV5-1	CASSSTGTPGGETQYF	TGCGCCAGCAGCTCGACCGGGACCCCGGGCGGGGAGACCCAGTACTTC
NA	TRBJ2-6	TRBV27	CASSKGQLYSGANVLTF	TGTGCCAGCAGTAAAGGACAGCTCTACTCTGGGGCCAACGTCCTGACTTTC
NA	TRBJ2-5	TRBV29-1	CSVPETQYF	TGCAGCGTTCCAGAGACCCAGTACTTC
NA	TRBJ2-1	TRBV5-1	CASSWQYNEQFF	TGCGCCAGCAGTTGGCAATACAATGAGCAGTTCTTC
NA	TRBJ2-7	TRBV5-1	CASSLWASVGYEQYF	TGCGCCAGCAGCTTGTGGGCTAGCGTGGGCTACGAGCAGTACTTC
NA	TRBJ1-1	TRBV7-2	CASSPKQDSLNTEAFF	TGTGCCAGCAGCCCTAAACAGGACAGCTTGAACACTGAAGCTTTCTTT
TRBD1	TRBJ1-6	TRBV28	CASRPDRVSNSPLHF	TGTGCCAGCAGGCCCGACAGGGTCTCGAATTCACCCCTCCACTTT
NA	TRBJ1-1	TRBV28	CASRLGTLLNTEAFF	TGTGCCAGCAGACTTGGGACGTTACTCAACACTGAAGCTTTCTTT